This T cell receptor beta chain appears in the sequencing data of a study of naive and memory T cell subsets. With 4 bases clipped from V and 2 bases from J, the junction kept 13 bases outside the gene matches. The CDR3 runs 17 residues. Germline CDR1 reads SGHKS; CDR2 reads YYEKEE (reference sequence). The library had UMIs added by 3' ligation of an oligonucleotide to TCR cDNA. Ligated cDNA underwent four rounds of PCR with nested alpha and beta constant region primers and SP2. A single record per CDR3 protein comes from TCRdb applying MiXCR to the 5' RACE reads. The repertoire holds about 62,000 distinct CDR3 sequences, with 7% to 8% as singletons.

This TCR came from a female donor in good health. This chain uses TRBV5-5 with TRBJ2-5, with 8 bases identical to TRBD2. CDR3 in amino acids: CASSPGLAGRTQETQYF. The CDR3 DNA sequence: TGTGCCAGCAGCCCAGGACTAGCCGGACGAACACAAGAGACCCAGTACTTC. Full variable domain (rest looked up from reference TRBV5-5 and TRBJ2-5): DAGVTQSPTHLIKTRGQQVTLRCSPISGHKSVSWYQQVLGQGPQFIFQYYEKEERGRGNFPDRFSARQFPNYSSELNVNALLLGDSALYLCASSPGLAGRTQETQYFGPGTRLLVL.